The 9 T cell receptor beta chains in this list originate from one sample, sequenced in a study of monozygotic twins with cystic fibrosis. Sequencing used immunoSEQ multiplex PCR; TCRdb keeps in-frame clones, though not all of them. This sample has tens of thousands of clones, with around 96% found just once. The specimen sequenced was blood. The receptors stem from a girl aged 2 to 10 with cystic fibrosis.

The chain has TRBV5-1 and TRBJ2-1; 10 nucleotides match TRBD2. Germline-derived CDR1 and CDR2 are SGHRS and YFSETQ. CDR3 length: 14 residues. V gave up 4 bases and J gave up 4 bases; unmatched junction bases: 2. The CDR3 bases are TGCGCCAGCAGCATGACTAGCGGGTACAATGAGCAGTTCTTC. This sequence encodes CASSMTSGYNEQFF.

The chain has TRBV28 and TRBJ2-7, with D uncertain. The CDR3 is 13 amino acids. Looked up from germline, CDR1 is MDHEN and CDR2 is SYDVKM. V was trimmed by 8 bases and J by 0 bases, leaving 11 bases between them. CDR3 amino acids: CASGRTDSYEQYF. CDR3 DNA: TGTGCCAGCGGAAGGACCGACTCCTACGAGCAGTACTTC.

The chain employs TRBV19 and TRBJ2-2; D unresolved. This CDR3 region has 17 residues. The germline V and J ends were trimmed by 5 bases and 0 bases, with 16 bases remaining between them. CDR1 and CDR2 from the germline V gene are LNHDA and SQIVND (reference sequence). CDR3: CASSLRSYTANTGELFF. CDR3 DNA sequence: TGTGCCAGTAGTCTGCGCAGCTATACAGCGAACACCGGGGAGCTGTTTTTT.

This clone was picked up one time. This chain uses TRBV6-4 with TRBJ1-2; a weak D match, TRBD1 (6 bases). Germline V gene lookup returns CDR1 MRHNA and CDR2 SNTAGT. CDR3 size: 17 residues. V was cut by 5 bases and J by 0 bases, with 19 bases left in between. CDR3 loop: CASSPLGGQRTNYGYTF. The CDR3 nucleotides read TGTGCCAGCAGTCCCCTCGGGGGACAAAGGACTAACTATGGCTACACCTTC.

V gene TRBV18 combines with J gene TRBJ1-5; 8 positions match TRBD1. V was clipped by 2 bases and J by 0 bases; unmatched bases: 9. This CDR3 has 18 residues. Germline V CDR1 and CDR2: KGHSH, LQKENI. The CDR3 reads CASSPNPGGRDSNQPQHF. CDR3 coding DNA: TGTGCCAGCTCACCAAACCCAGGGGGCAGGGATAGCAATCAGCCCCAGCATTTT.

The CDR3 here is CASSLVPLVQGELTDTQYF. For the CDR3, the DNA is TGTGCCAGCAGCTTAGTCCCTCTGGTACAGGGGGAACTTACAGATACGCAGTATTTT. The chain employs TRBV11-1 and TRBJ2-3; the match to TRBD1 covers 8 bases. Germline trimming cut 1 base from V and 3 bases from J; bases unmatched to any gene: 15. This CDR3 has 19 residues. Looked up from germline, CDR1 is SGHAT and CDR2 is FQDESV (reference sequence).

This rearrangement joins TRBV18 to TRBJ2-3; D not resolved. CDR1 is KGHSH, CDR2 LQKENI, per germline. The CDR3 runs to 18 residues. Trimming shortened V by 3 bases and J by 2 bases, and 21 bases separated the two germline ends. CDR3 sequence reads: CASSPSVNPHGSTDTQYF. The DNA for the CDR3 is TGTGCCAGCTCACCGTCTGTGAACCCACATGGGTCCACAGATACGCAGTATTTT.

CDR3 bases: TGTGCCAGCAGCTTAGGTTTCCTGCCCCAGCATTTT. This codes for CASSLGFLPQHF. The gene calls are TRBV7-9 and TRBJ1-5, with unresolved D. V gave up 1 base and J gave up 9 bases, with 7 bases separating them. This CDR3 region has 12 residues. CDR1 is SEHNR and CDR2 is FQNEAQ in the germline V gene (reference sequence).

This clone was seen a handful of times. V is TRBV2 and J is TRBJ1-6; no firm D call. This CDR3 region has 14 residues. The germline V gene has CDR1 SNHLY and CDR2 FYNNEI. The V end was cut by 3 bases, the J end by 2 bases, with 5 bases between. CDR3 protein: CASSEGTYNSPLHF. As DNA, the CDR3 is TGTGCCAGCAGTGAGGGGACCTATAATTCACCCCTCCACTTT. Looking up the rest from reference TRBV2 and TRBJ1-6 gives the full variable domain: EPEVTQTPSHQVTQMGQEVILRCVPISNHLYFYWYRQILGQKVEFLVSFYNNEISEKSEIFDDQFSVERPDGSNFTLKIRSTKLEDSAMYFCASSEGTYNSPLHFGNGTRLTVT.